This T cell receptor (beta chain) was found in a study of blood T cell repertoires in COVID-19. Study-wide context: Sample material is recorded as cDNA or gDNA derived from T cells, B-cell-depleted T cells, or PBMCs.

V was shortened by 6 bases and J by 4 bases, with 12 bases between the two germline ends. The CDR3 sequence is 13 residues long. The data were produced by immunoSEQ multiplex PCR, yet TCRdb's version contains in-frame clones alone and is incomplete. The sample carries almost 100,000 clones, roughly 86% recorded once. The source of this sequence is a man aged 50-60 years with acute or convalescent COVID-19. The sequenced sample was peripheral blood. The gene calls are TRBV12-3 or TRBV12-4 and TRBJ1-1; the D is unclear. The CDR3 DNA is TGTGCCAGCAGAAACCGAGCGAGCACTGAAGCTTTCTTT. Amino acids: CASRNRASTEAFF.